This T cell receptor beta chain was captured by sequencing in a study of T cell responses to AZD1222 COVID-19 vaccine. Notes on the study in general: With two AZD1222 doses given, Spike-specific TCR breadth and depth both rose.

This clone was observed a single time. Its antigen is as yet unknown. The J segment lost 9 bases and the V segment lost 5 bases, leaving 16 bases of the junction unmatched. Per the germline V gene, CDR1 is SGHVS and CDR2 is FNYEAQ. This CDR3 comprises 16 residues. The assay was immunoSEQ multiplex PCR, and TCRdb's table has in-frame clones only and misses some. The table lists roughly 100,000 clones, approximately 86% of them singletons. The sequence came from an adult who received the MenACWY meningococcal vaccine as a control. The sample was peripheral blood, taken 28 days after the second dose of the MenACWY control vaccine. The chain links TRBV7-6 to TRBJ2-1; 7 positions match TRBD1. CDR3 DNA: TGTGCCAGCAGCAAAACAGGGGATACGCTGGGGAGTGAGCAGTTCTTC. Translating it yields CASSKTGDTLGSEQFF.